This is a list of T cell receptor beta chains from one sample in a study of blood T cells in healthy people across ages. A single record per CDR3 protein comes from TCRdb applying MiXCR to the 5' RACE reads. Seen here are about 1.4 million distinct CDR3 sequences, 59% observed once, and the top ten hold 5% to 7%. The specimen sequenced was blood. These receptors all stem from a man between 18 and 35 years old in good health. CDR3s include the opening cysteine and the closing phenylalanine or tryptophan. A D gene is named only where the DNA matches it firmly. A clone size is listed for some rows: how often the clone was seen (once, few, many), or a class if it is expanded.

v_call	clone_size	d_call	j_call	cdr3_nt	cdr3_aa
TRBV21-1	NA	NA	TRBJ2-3	TGTACCAAGCGGGGGACAACTAGCACAGATACGCAGTATTTT	CTKRGTTSTDTQYF
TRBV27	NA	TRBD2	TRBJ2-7	TGTGCCAGCAGTACACCCGGAGGGCTAGCGGGAAAATCTAGTGAGCAGTACTTC	CASSTPGGLAGKSSEQYF
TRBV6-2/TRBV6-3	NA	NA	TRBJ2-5	TGTGCCAGCAGGCGTCCGCCTAGTGATGAGCAGTACTTC	CASRRPPSDEQYF
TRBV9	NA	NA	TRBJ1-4	TGTGCCAGCAGCGGACGACAGTATAATGAAAAACTGTTTTTT	CASSGRQYNEKLFF
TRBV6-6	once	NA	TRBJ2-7	TGTGCCAGCAGCAGGGACCAATCCTACGAGCAGTACTTC	CASSRDQSYEQYF
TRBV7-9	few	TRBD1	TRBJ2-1	TGTGCCAGCAGCGGCGGACAGGGTGGATCCCATGAGCAGTTCTTC	CASSGGQGGSHEQFF
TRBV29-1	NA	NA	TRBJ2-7	TGCAGCGTTGGCGGCCTTGTTGCGGCCGAGCAGTACTTC	CSVGGLVAAEQYF
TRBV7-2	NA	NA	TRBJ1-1	TGTGCCAGCAGCCTCAGGGCGATTGGGGTGAACACTGAAGCTTTCTTT	CASSLRAIGVNTEAFF
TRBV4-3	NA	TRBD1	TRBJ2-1	TGCGCCAGCAGCTCGGGACAGGGCGATGAGCAGTTCTTC	CASSSGQGDEQFF
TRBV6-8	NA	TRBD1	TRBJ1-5	TGTGCCAGCGGGACAGGGCACAATCAGCCCCAGCATTTT	CASGTGHNQPQHF
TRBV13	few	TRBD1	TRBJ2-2	TGTGCCAGCAGCTACGGACAGGGGAGTCCCTCCGGGGAGCTGTTTTTT	CASSYGQGSPSGELFF
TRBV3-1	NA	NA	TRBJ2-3	TGTGCCAGCAGCCAAGTCCCCGGGCGCCCAGATACGCAGTATTTT	CASSQVPGRPDTQYF
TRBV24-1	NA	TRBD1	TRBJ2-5	TGTGCCACAAGGGACAGAAAAGAGACCCAGTACTTC	CATRDRKETQYF
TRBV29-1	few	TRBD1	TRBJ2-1	TGCAGCGTCAGAGGACAGGCGTCTAGGAATGAGCAGTTCTTC	CSVRGQASRNEQFF
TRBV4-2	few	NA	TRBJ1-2	TGTGCCAGCAGCCAAGCTTCAGAGGGGTATGGCTACACCTTC	CASSQASEGYGYTF
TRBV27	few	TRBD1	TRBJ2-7	TGTATAGCCGGGACAGGTTCCTACGAGCAGTACTTC	CIAGTGSYEQYF
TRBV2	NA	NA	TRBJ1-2	TGTGCCAGCACCCTGGGGACGGCACACTATGGCTACACCTTC	CASTLGTAHYGYTF
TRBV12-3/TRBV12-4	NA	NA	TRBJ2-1	TGTGCCAGCAGTCGGGCAGGGGCCGGCAATGAGCAGTTCTTC	CASSRAGAGNEQFF
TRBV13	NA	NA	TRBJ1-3	TGTGCCAGCAGCCTCCAGGGATACTCTGGAAACACCATATATTTT	CASSLQGYSGNTIYF
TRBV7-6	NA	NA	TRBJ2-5	TGTGCCAGCAGCTTAACAAACAGGGCCCAAGAGACCCAGTACTTC	CASSLTNRAQETQYF
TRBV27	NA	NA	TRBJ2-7	TGTGCCAGCAGTTTGAGAAGGGATGGTGGCGAGCAGTACTTC	CASSLRRDGGEQYF
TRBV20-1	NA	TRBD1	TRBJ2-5	TGCAGTGCTACCTTCGGGACAGGGGTCCAAGAGACCCGGTACTTC	CSATFGTGVQETRYF
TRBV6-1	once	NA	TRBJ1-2	TGTGCCAGCATATCCGGGGCCTTAGGCGTATTCACCTTC	CASISGALGVFTF
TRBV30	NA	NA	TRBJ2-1	TGTGCCTGGAGTTCCAGGATCGACAATGAGCAGTTCTTC	CAWSSRIDNEQFF
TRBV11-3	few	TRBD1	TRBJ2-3	TGTGCCAGCAGCTTCGAGGACAGGTCGGATACGCAGTATTTT	CASSFEDRSDTQYF
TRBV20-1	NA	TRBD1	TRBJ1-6	TGCAGTGTCCCGAAAGGGGGCTTAGATTCACCCCTCCACTTT	CSVPKGGLDSPLHF
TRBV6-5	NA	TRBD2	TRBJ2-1	TGTGCCAGCAGACTAACCGGGACTAGCGCCCACAATGAGCAGTTCTTC	CASRLTGTSAHNEQFF
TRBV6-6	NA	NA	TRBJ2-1	TGTGACAGCAGCCTTAGTGGCGATGAGCAGTTCTTC	CDSSLSGDEQFF
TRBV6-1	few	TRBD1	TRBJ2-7	TGTGCCAGCATCCTAAGGGACAGATACTACGAGCAGTACTTC	CASILRDRYYEQYF
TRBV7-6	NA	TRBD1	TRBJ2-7	TGTGCCAGCAGCATGACAGGGGCCAACGAGCAGTACTTC	CASSMTGANEQYF
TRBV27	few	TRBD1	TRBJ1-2	TGTGCCAGCAGTTTATGGGCAGGGGGCAATAACTATGGCTACACCTTC	CASSLWAGGNNYGYTF
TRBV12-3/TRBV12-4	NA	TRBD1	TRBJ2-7	TGTGCCAGCTCACCGACAGGGACCTCCTACGAGCAGTACTTC	CASSPTGTSYEQYF
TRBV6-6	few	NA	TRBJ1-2	TGTGCCAGCAGTGTCGGGGGGGAACGAGGCTACACCTTC	CASSVGGERGYTF
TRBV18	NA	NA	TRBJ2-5	TGTGCCAGCTCACCACCATCTGGAAATGAGCAGTACTTC	CASSPPSGNEQYF
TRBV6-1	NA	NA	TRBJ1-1	TGTGCCAGCAGTCGCTACTACTCTGGTAAGGGGTACACTGAAGCTTTCTTT	CASSRYYSGKGYTEAFF
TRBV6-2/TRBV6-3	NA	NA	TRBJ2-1	TGTGCCAGCAGTTCAGGATACAGGGAGCCCTACAATGAGCAGTTCTTC	CASSSGYREPYNEQFF
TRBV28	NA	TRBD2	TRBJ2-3	TGTGCCAGCAGTCCCTTTACGGCGGGAGAAGACACAGATACGCAGTATTTT	CASSPFTAGEDTDTQYF
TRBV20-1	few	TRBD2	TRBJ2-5	TGCAGTGCTAGATGGAGCGGGTCTAGCGGGAGATTAGAGACCCAGTACTTC	CSARWSGSSGRLETQYF
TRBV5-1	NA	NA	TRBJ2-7	TGCGCCAGCAGCTTTAGATCCTCGGACGTGGGCGTCTACGAGCAGTACTTC	CASSFRSSDVGVYEQYF
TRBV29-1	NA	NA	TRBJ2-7	TGCAGCGCCCAGGGCCCCTACCTCAAGGGCGAGCAGCACTTC	CSAQGPYLKGEQHF
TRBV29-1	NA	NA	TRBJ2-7	TGCAGCGTTGAAGTATTGGGGAACGAGCAGTACTTC	CSVEVLGNEQYF
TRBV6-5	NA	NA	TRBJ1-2	TGTGCCAGCAGTTCCCCCGAGAGTAACTATGGCTACACCTTC	CASSSPESNYGYTF
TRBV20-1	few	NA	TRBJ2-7	TGCAGTGCTAGAGAACCAGGGCTCTCCTACGAGCAGTACTTC	CSAREPGLSYEQYF
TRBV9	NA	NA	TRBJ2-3	TGTGCCAGCAGCGTAACAGACCCCACAGATACGCAGTATTTT	CASSVTDPTDTQYF
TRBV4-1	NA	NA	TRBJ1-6	TGCGCCAGCAGCCCAGCGGGAGGTAATTCACCCCTCCACTTT	CASSPAGGNSPLHF
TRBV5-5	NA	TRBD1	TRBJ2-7	TGTGCCAGCAGCCCCCGTTCATCGGGACAGGGGTGGTCCTACGAGCAGTACTTC	CASSPRSSGQGWSYEQYF
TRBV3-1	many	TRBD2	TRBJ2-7	TGTGCCAGCAGCGAATTAGCGGGGGTGAGCTCCTACGAGCAGTACTTC	CASSELAGVSSYEQYF
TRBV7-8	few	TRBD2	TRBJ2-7	TGTGCCAGCAGCTTTTCCCATAGCGGGCCGTCCTCCTACGAGCAGTACTTC	CASSFSHSGPSSYEQYF
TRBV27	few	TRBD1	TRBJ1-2	TGTGCCAGCAGTCTCGGACAGGGGGCGGACTACACCTTC	CASSLGQGADYTF
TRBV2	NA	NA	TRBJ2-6	TGTGCCAGCAAGTACAGGATGCGTGATGGGGCCAACGTCCTGACTTTC	CASKYRMRDGANVLTF
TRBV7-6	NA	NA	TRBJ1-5	TGTGCCAGCAGCTTAGTGGCAGGGTCCCAGCCCCAGCATTTT	CASSLVAGSQPQHF
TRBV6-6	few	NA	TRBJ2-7	TGTGCCAGCAGTTACTCGAGGAACTACGAGCAGTACTTC	CASSYSRNYEQYF
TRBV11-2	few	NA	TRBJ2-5	TGTGCCAGCAGCTTCCGCTCAACGATCGTTGGGCAAGAGACCCAGTACTTC	CASSFRSTIVGQETQYF
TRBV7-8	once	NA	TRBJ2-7	TGTGCCAGCAGCCCGGATGGAAACGAGCAGTACTTC	CASSPDGNEQYF
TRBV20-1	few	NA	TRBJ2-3	TGCAGTGCGAAGCTGTCCGCCCCGGATACGCAGTATTTT	CSAKLSAPDTQYF
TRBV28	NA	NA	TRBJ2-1	TGTGCCAGCAGTTTGCTCCAGGGTAGCAATGAGCAGTTCTTC	CASSLLQGSNEQFF
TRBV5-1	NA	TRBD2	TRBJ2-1	TGCGCCAGCAGCGCCGTAGCGGGGGTGGGGAATGAGCAGTTCTTC	CASSAVAGVGNEQFF
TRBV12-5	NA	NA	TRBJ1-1	TGTGCTAGTGGTTTGGGGGACACAAACACTGAAGCTTTCTTT	CASGLGDTNTEAFF
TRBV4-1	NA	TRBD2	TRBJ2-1	TGCGCCAGCAGCCAAGGGACTAGTCAGTACGATGAGCAGTTCTTC	CASSQGTSQYDEQFF
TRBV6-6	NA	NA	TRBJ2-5	TGTGCCAGCACCACCACGGGGTTAGAGGAGACCCAGTACTTC	CASTTTGLEETQYF